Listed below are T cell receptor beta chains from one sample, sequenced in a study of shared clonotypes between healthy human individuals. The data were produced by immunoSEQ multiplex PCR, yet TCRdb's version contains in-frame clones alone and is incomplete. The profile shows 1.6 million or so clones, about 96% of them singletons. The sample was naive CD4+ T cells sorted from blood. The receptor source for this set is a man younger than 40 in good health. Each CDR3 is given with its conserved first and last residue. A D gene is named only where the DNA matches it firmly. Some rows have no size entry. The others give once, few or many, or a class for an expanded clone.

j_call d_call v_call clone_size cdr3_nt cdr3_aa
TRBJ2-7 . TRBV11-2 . TGTGCCAGCAGCTTAGACCCGGGCACCTACGAGCAGTACTTC CASSLDPGTYEQYF
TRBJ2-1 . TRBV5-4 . TGTGCCAGCAGCTTGGCGGGGCAATACAATGAGCAGTTCTTC CASSLAGQYNEQFF
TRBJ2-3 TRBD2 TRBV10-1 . TGCGCCAGCACGGCGGGAGGGCCGACAGATACGCAGTATTTT CASTAGGPTDTQYF
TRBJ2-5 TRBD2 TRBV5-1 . TGCGCCAGCAGCACTGGGGCTAGCGGGAATTGGGAGACCCAGTACTTC CASSTGASGNWETQYF
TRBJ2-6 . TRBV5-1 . TGCGCCAGCAGCCCCGGGGCGGATGGGGCCAACGTCCTGACTTTC CASSPGADGANVLTF
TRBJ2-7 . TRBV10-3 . TGTGCCATCAGTGCTATCGGGGCGACCTCCTACGAGCAGTACTTC CAISAIGATSYEQYF
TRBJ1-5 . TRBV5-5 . TGTGCCAGCAGCTTACAGCTATATAGCAATCAGCCCCAGCATTTT CASSLQLYSNQPQHF
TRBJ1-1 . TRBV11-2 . TGTGCCAGCAGCCGAATTTCCATTTCGAACACTGAAGCTTTCTTT CASSRISISNTEAFF
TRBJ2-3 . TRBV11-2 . TGTGCCAGCAGCTTAGCTTGGGCTGGGGGAGATACGCAGTATTTT CASSLAWAGGDTQYF
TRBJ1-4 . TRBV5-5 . TGTGCCAGCAGCCAGGTCTGGCAGGGGGAAAAACTGTTTTTT CASSQVWQGEKLFF
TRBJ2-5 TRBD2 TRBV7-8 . TGTGCCAGCAGCTTAGCGCGGCTAGCGGGAGTAGAGACCCAGTACTTC CASSLARLAGVETQYF
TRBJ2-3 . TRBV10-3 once TGTGCCATCAGTGGAAGAGGTTATGCAGATACGCAGTATTTT CAISGRGYADTQYF
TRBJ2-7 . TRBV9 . TGTGCCAGCAGCACAGAGGCGGACCCTTCCTACGAGCAGTACTTC CASSTEADPSYEQYF
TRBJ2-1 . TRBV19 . TGTGCCAGTAGTATAGGGCAGTCCCCCGGCAGTGAGCAGTTCTTC CASSIGQSPGSEQFF
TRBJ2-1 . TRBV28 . TGTGCCAGCACCCCAGACAGTTACAATGAGCAGTTCTTC CASTPDSYNEQFF
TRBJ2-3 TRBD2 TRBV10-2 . TGCGCCAGCAGTCCATTGACTAGCGGCACAGATACGCAGTATTTT CASSPLTSGTDTQYF
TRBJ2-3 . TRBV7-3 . TGTGCCAGCAGCGCAACTCAGGGGCTTAGCACAGATACGCAGTATTTT CASSATQGLSTDTQYF
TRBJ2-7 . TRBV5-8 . TGTGCCAGCAGCTCCCGCGCGAAGGGTATGGGATTCGAGCAGTACTTC CASSSRAKGMGFEQYF
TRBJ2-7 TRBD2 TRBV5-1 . TGCGCCAGCAGCTTGGTAGCGGGAGGGCCCTACGAGCAGTACTTC CASSLVAGGPYEQYF
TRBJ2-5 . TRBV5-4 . TGTGCCAGCAGCCGGTGGGGAGTGGAGACCCAGTACTTC CASSRWGVETQYF